This T cell receptor beta chain was profiled in a study of T-cell reconstitution after alpha-beta-depleted transplantation in children. Unique molecular identifiers were incorporated into the prepared TCRbeta library. Via MiXCR, TCRdb re-called the PCR reads, giving one row per CDR3 protein. This sample carries 700,000 to 950,000 distinct CDR3 sequences, 15% to 20% of them seen once, and the ten largest clones take around 5.3%. CDR3 size: 15 residues. From germline, CDR1 is SQVTM and CDR2 ANQGSEA. V lost 3 bases and J 1 base, leaving 15 bases between the germline ends. The material sequenced was PBMCs, mostly from graft donor cells, taken 360 days after TCRalphabeta/CD19-depleted stem cell transplant. The rearrangement joins TRBV29-1 to TRBJ1-1; perhaps TRBD1 as D (5 bases). The TCR originated in a male patient under 18 who had a stem cell transplant for acute lymphoblastic leukemia, so the T cells may come from the graft donor. The CDR3 DNA reads as TGCAGCGTTGAGGCTCCCGGGAGGGGGAACACTGAAGCTTTCTTT. It is translated as CSVEAPGRGNTEAFF.